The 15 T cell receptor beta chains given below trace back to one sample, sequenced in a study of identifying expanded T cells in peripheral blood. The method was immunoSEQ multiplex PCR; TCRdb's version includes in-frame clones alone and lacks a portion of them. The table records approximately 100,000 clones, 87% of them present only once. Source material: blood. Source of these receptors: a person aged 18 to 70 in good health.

CDR3 protein: CASSLRMTVTTEAFF. As DNA, the CDR3 is TGTGCCAGCAGCCTAAGGATGACAGTTACCACTGAAGCTTTCTTT. The chain combines TRBV27 with TRBJ1-1, with a tentative D call TRBD1 (5 bases). The CDR3 totals 15 residues. CDR1 is MNHEY and CDR2 is SMNVEV in the germline V gene (reference sequence). Trimming removed 6 bases at V and 4 bases at J, with 18 bases between.

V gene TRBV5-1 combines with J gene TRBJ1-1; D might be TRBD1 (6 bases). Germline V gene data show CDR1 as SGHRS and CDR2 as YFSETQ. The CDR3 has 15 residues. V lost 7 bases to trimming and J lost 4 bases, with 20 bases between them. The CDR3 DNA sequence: TGCGCCAGCCGCAGGACAGTTGCTTCTGGCACTGAAGCTTTCTTT. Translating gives CASRRTVASGTEAFF.

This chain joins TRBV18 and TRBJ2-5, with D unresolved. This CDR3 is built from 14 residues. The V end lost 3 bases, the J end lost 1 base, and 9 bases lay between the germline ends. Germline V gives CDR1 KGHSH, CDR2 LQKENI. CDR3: CASSPAALQETQYF. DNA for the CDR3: TGTGCCAGCTCACCTGCGGCCCTCCAAGAGACCCAGTACTTC.

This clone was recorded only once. CDR3: CAPLAGGFKTQYF. In nucleotides, the CDR3 is TGCGCCCCATTAGCGGGGGGGTTTAAGACCCAGTACTTC. The rearrangement links TRBV23-1 to TRBJ2-5, with 11 bases that match TRBD2. TRBV23-1 counts as an open reading frame of uncertain function. The CDR3 extends over 13 amino acids. With V trimmed by 11 bases and J by 6 bases, 8 bases remained unmatched.

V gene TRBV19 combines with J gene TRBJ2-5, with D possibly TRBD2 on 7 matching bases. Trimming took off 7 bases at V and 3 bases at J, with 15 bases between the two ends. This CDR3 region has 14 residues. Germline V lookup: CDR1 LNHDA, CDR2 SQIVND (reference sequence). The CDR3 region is CASNFGGREETQYF. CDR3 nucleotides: TGTGCCAGTAATTTCGGGGGGCGGGAAGAGACCCAGTACTTC.

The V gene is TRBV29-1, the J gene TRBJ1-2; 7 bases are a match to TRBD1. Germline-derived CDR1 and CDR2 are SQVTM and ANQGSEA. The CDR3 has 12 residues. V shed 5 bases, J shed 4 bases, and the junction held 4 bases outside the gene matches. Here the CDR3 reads CSVLQGFYGYTF. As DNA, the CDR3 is TGCAGCGTTTTACAGGGGTTCTATGGCTACACCTTC.

CDR3 amino acids: CASSLDTWGNTIYF. As DNA, the CDR3 is TGTGCCAGCAGCTTAGATACCTGGGGAAACACCATATATTTT. The chain carries TRBV11-2 and TRBJ1-3; D is undetermined. CDR1 is SGHAT and CDR2 is FQNNGV in the germline V gene. The V end was cut by 0 bases, the J end by 4 bases, with 7 bases between. The CDR3 runs to 14 residues.

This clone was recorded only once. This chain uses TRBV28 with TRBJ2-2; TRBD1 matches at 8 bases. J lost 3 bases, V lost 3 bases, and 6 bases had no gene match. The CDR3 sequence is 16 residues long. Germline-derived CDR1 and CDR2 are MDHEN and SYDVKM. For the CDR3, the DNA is TGTGCCAGCAGTTTCCGGGACAGGCTCTACACCGGGGAGCTGTTTTTT. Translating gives CASSFRDRLYTGELFF.

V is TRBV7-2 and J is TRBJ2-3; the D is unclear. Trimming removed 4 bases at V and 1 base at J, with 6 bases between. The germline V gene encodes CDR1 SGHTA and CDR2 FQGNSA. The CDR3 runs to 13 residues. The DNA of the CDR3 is TGTGCCAGCAGCTCCCGACGCACAGATACGCAGTATTTT. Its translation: CASSSRRTDTQYF.

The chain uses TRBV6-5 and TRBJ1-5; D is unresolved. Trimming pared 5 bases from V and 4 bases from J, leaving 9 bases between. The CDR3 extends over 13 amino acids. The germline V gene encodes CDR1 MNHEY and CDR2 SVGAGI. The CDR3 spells CASSESRNQPQHF. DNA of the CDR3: TGTGCCAGCAGTGAGTCCCGGAATCAGCCCCAGCATTTT.

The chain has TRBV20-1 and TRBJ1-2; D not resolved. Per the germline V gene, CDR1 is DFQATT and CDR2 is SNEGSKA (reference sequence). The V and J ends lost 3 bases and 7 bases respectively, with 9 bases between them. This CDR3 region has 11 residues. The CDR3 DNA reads TGCAGTGCTAGTCCGGGCTCTGGCTACACCTTC. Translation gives CSASPGSGYTF.

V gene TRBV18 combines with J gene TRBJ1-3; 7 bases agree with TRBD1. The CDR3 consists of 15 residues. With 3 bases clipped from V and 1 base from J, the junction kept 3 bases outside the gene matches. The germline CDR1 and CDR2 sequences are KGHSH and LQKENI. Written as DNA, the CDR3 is TGTGCCAGCTCACCCGGCAGGGGGTCTGGAAACACCATATATTTT. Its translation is CASSPGRGSGNTIYF.

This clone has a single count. The CDR3 is CASKLGGSQKTQYF. The DNA for the CDR3 is TGTGCCAGCAAGCTCGGGGGAAGTCAAAAGACCCAGTACTTC. The chain recombines TRBV28 with TRBJ2-5; perhaps TRBD2 as D (6 bases). Per germline, CDR1 MDHEN and CDR2 SYDVKM. V lost 7 bases and J 6 bases, leaving 18 bases between the germline ends. This CDR3 is built from 14 residues. Using reference TRBV28 and TRBJ2-5 for the parts outside the CDR3, the full variable domain is DVKVTQSSRYLVKRTGEKVFLECVQDMDHENMFWYRQDPGLGLRLIYFSYDVKMKEKGDIPEGYSVSREKKERFSLILESASTNQTSMYLCASKLGGSQKTQYFGPGTRLLVL.

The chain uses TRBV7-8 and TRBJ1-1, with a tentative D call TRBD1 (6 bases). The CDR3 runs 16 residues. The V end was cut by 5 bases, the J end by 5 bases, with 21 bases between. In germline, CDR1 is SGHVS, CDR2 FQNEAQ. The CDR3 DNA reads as TGTGCCAGCAGCCCTCGGGGGGGGGCAGACCGGACTGAAGCTTTCTTT. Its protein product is CASSPRGGADRTEAFF.

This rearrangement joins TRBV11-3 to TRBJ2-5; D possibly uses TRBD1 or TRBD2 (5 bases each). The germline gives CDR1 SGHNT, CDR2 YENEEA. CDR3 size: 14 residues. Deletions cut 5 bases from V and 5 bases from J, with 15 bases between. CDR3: CASSLTGRAETQYF. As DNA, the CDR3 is TGTGCCAGCAGCCTCACGGGGCGCGCGGAGACCCAGTACTTC. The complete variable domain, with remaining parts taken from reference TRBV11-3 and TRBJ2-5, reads EAGVVQSPRYKIIEKKQPVAFWCNPISGHNTLYWYLQNLGQGPELLIRYENEEAVDDSQLPKDRFSAERLKGVDSTLKIQPAELGDSAVYLCASSLTGRAETQYFGPGTRLLVL.